The clone carrying this T cell receptor beta chain has just a few counts. Its antigen is unidentified. The source of the sample is a study of identical twins. Study-level points and caveats: Out-of-frame beta chain sequences displayed weaker excess sharing between twins. Abundant cord blood beta clonotypes carried fewer insertions; memory repertoires showed none. Out-of-frame alpha sequences shared by twins were enriched for low generation probability.

Template switching introduced a universal primer site, and the cDNA bore unique molecular identifiers. TCRdb re-derived calls from the 5' RACE reads in MiXCR, one entry per CDR3 protein. The data hold about 210,000 distinct CDR3 sequences, with around a tenth observed a single time. This CDR3 comprises 13 residues. V lost 0 bases to trimming and J lost 6 bases, with 9 bases between them. Germline loops: CDR1 ENHRY, CDR2 SYGVKD. The clonotype comes from a woman under 30 in good health. The chain couples TRBV10-3 to TRBJ2-7; D is unclear. Sequenced sample: memory (CD45RO+) T cells sorted from blood. DNA of the CDR3: TGTGCCATCAGTGAGTCACGGAACCCCGAGCAGTACTTC. Encoded protein: CAISESRNPEQYF.